The 26 T cell receptor beta chains in this list originate from one sample, sequenced in a study of read filtering for tumor transcriptome and immune sequencing. The library was built from approximately 400 ng RNA with molecular barcoded adaptors for alpha/delta and beta/gamma chains. TCRdb used MiXCR to reprocess the reads, holding one entry per CDR3 protein. This table holds 100,000 to 150,000 distinct CDR3 sequences, about 13% found once. Sequencing was done on a sample of a population of CD138-negative cells sorted from bone marrow. The source of these receptors is a donor at least 40 years old with multiple myeloma.

There are many counts of this clonotype. V usage is TRBV5-5 and J usage is TRBJ1-5; TRBD1 agrees at 7 bases. V was pared by 2 bases and J by 4 bases, with 3 bases of the junction left unmatched. This CDR3 is built from 14 residues. CDR1 SGHKS and CDR2 YYEKEE come from the germline V gene (reference sequence). The CDR3 reads CASSFGTANQPQHF. DNA for the CDR3: TGTGCCAGCAGCTTCGGGACAGCTAATCAGCCCCAGCATTTT.

This clonotype was detected many times. V is TRBV10-3 and J is TRBJ2-2, with 8 bases fitting TRBD1. Germline CDR1 ENHRY, CDR2 SYGVKD. CDR3 length equals 15 residues. J lost 2 bases, V lost 8 bases, and 7 bases had no gene match. CDR3 nucleotides: TGTGCCATCCTTTCGGGACAGGCCAACACCGGGGAGCTGTTTTTT. Its translation: CAILSGQANTGELFF.

This clonotype appeared a few times. It may be a read error: a sequence one base away is much more abundant. The chain employs TRBV20-1 and TRBJ2-6; no clear D. Trimming stripped 7 bases from V and 0 bases from J, with 7 bases between. Germline loops: CDR1 DFQATT, CDR2 SNEGSKA (reference sequence). The CDR3 has 13 residues. The CDR3 loop reads CSVLFSGANVLTF. The CDR3 DNA sequence: TGCAGTGTTCTATTCTCTGGGGCCAACGTCCTGACTTTC.

This clonotype was detected many times. The chain couples TRBV4-2 to TRBJ2-5; TRBD2 is a possible D gene (6 bases). Germline V gives CDR1 LGHNA, CDR2 YNFKEQ. Trimming left V 4 bases short and J 0 bases short, with 27 bases between. The CDR3 totals 20 residues. The chain's CDR3 is CASSLQGEAAGSGYQETQYF. DNA for the CDR3: TGTGCCAGCAGCCTGCAAGGGGAAGCGGCGGGATCGGGGTACCAAGAGACCCAGTACTTC.

This clonotype has at least ten counts. This chain joins TRBV7-6 and TRBJ1-4; 9 bases fit TRBD1. The CDR3 is 15 residues long. CDR1 is SGHVS and CDR2 is FNYEAQ in the germline V gene. J lost 8 bases, V lost 5 bases, and 9 bases had no gene match. For the CDR3, the DNA is TGTGCCAGCAGCGCGTGGACAGGGGCGGGGGAAAAACTGTTTTTT. Translated, it gives CASSAWTGAGEKLFF.

This clonotype has a handful of counts. The chain carries TRBV20-1 and TRBJ2-3, with 7 bases that match TRBD2. V shed 4 bases, J shed 4 bases, and the junction held 5 bases outside the gene matches. Per the germline V gene, CDR1 is DFQATT and CDR2 is SNEGSKA (reference sequence). The CDR3 loop spans 13 amino acids. The CDR3 DNA reads TGCAGTGCTACGGCGGGAGTCTCAGATACGCAGTATTTT. It is translated as CSATAGVSDTQYF.

This clonotype has at least ten counts. The chain has TRBV4-1 and TRBJ2-7; TRBD1 matches at 8 bases. This CDR3 is 14 amino acids long. Germline CDR1 reads MGHRA; CDR2 reads YSYEKL. V gave up 6 bases and J gave up 2 bases; unmatched junction bases: 6. The CDR3, as DNA: TGCGCCAGCAGAGAGGGACAGGCTGCCTACGAGCAGTACTTC. Protein product: CASREGQAAYEQYF.

As regards this clonotype: Germline is not matched at one junction end, which may reflect a read error. The chain uses TRBV7-9 and TRBJ1-1; no firm D call. Germline V CDR1 and CDR2: SEHNR, FQNEAQ (reference sequence). This CDR3 contains 12 residues. CDR3 nucleotide sequence: TGTGCCAGCAGCTTACAGTACACTGAAGCTTCCTTT. This codes for CASSLQYTEASF.

This clonotype was observed a few times. This sequence joins TRBV19 and TRBJ2-4; D unresolved. Trimming shortened V by 3 bases and J by 5 bases, and 14 bases separated the two germline ends. The CDR3 runs to 15 residues. In germline, CDR1 is LNHDA, CDR2 SQIVND (reference sequence). CDR3 sequence reads: CASSIRRLTENIQYF. Here the CDR3 DNA reads TGTGCCAGTAGTATCCGCCGGCTAACGGAAAACATTCAGTACTTC.

Ten or more counts support this clonotype. The rearrangement joins TRBV6-2 or TRBV6-3 to TRBJ1-5; no definite D call. V lost 2 bases and J 0 bases, leaving 11 bases between the germline ends. In germline, CDR1 is MNHEY, CDR2 SVGEGT. The CDR3 totals 16 residues. CDR3 nucleotides: TGTGCCAGCAGTTACGAAGGCAGAGTTAGCAATCAGCCCCAGCATTTT. Its translation: CASSYEGRVSNQPQHF.

This clonotype was seen repeatedly, ten times or more. V and J are TRBV30 and TRBJ1-4; D ambiguous. The CDR3 extends over 13 amino acids. Trimming stripped 2 bases from V and 6 bases from J, with 10 bases between. The germline V gene has CDR1 GTSNPN and CDR2 SVGIG (reference sequence). The CDR3 DNA sequence: TGTGCCTGGAGTCGGCTGCGTCATGAAAAACTGTTTTTT. This gives the protein CAWSRLRHEKLFF.

This clonotype was counted ten times or more. The rearrangement links TRBV29-1 to TRBJ1-1; D call uncertain. The CDR3 has 12 residues. Germline CDR1 SQVTM, CDR2 ANQGSEA. V shed 7 bases and J shed 1 base, with 10 bases lying between them. The CDR3 loop is CSAHRGNTEAFF. CDR3 DNA sequence: TGCAGCGCCCACCGGGGGAACACTGAAGCTTTCTTT.

A note on this clonotype: This may stem from a read error, because a much larger clone lies one nucleotide away. This chain uses TRBV20-1 with TRBJ2-7, with D perhaps matching TRBD1 (6 bases). This CDR3 is built from 13 residues. Germline V CDR1 and CDR2: DFQATT, SNEGSKA (reference sequence). V was trimmed by 5 bases and J by 7 bases, leaving 18 bases between them. The CDR3 DNA reads TGCAGTGCTCCGGGACGGGGACAAGTAGAGCAGTACTTC. Its translation: CSAPGRGQVEQYF.

The table lists this clonotype with many counts. The CDR3 is CATRRGYEQFF. Here the CDR3 DNA reads TGTGCCACCCGACGGGGATATGAGCAGTTCTTC. V and J are TRBV12-3 or TRBV12-4 and TRBJ2-1; maybe TRBD2 (5 bases). This CDR3 is 11 amino acids long. Trimming removed 10 bases from V and 8 bases from J, with 12 bases in between.

Many counts were recorded for this clonotype. The chain employs TRBV7-2 and TRBJ1-2; the match to TRBD1 covers 8 bases. The CDR3 has 15 amino acids. The trim removed 0 bases at V and 6 bases at J, leaving 6 bases unmatched. CDR1 and CDR2 (germline): SGHTA, FQGNSA. The CDR3 loop is CASSLALRQGNGYTF. DNA of the CDR3: TGTGCCAGCAGCTTAGCGCTTAGACAGGGGAATGGCTACACCTTC.

This clonotype showed up many times. The chain combines TRBV20-1 with TRBJ2-7; 9 positions match TRBD2. Germline-derived CDR1 and CDR2 are DFQATT and SNEGSKA (reference sequence). Trimming cost V 6 bases and J 6 bases; bases outside gene matches: 9. The CDR3 runs 13 residues. The CDR3 protein is CSAVRLAGFEQYF. The DNA of the CDR3 is TGCAGTGCGGTACGGCTAGCGGGATTCGAGCAGTACTTC.

This clonotype was seen repeatedly, ten times or more. V gene TRBV11-2 combines with J gene TRBJ2-1; a weak D match, TRBD2 (5 bases). This CDR3 is built from 14 residues. From germline, CDR1 is SGHAT and CDR2 FQNNGV. With 1 base removed from V and 3 bases from J, the gap between germline ends came to 7 bases. CDR3 nucleotides: TGTGCCAGCAGCTTAGCGGGGTTCTACAATGAGCAGTTCTTC. It encodes CASSLAGFYNEQFF. The full variable domain, rest sourced from reference TRBV11-2 and TRBJ2-1, is EAGVAQSPRYKIIEKRQSVAFWCNPISGHATLYWYQQILGQGPKLLIQFQNNGVVDDSQLPKDRFSAERLKGVDSTLKIQPAKLEDSAVYLCASSLAGFYNEQFFGPGTRLTVL.

This clonotype appeared many times. DNA for the CDR3: TGTGCCAGCAGTTTATCGAGGAGCCCCGCCGGGGAGCTGTTTTTT. It encodes CASSLSRSPAGELFF. The chain recombines TRBV27 with TRBJ2-2; D is undetermined. This CDR3 has 15 residues. CDR1 and CDR2 (germline): MNHEY, SMNVEV (reference sequence). The ends were cut back, 0 bases at V and 6 bases at J, with 11 bases in the middle.

Worth noting for this clonotype: At one of its ends the junction is not consistent with the germline gene, which may arise from a read error. The gene calls are TRBV30 and TRBJ2-2; 9 bases agree with TRBD2. Germline V CDR1 and CDR2: GTSNPN, SVGIG (reference sequence). The CDR3 spans 17 residues. As DNA, the CDR3 is TGTGCCTGGGGAAGACTAGCGGAAATAACGAACACCGGGGAGCTGTCTTTT. Protein sequence: CAWGRLAEITNTGELSF.

In its sample, this clonotype was seen many times. The CDR3 protein is CASSPGVDEQFF. CDR3 DNA: TGTGCCAGCAGCCCGGGGGTGGATGAGCAGTTCTTC. V usage is TRBV3-1 and J usage is TRBJ2-1; D perhaps matches TRBD2 (6 bases). CDR3 length: 12 residues. Trimming took off 4 bases at V and 8 bases at J, with 9 bases between the two ends. The germline V gene has CDR1 LGHDT and CDR2 YNNKEL (reference sequence).

On this clonotype itself: As the CDR3 is not closed by the conserved phenylalanine or tryptophan, this likely results from a read error. V usage is TRBV20-1 and J usage is TRBJ2-7; the match to TRBD1 covers 7 bases. V shed 5 bases, J shed 2 bases, and the junction held 6 bases outside the gene matches. The V gene's germline CDR1 is DFQATT and CDR2 SNEGSKA (reference sequence). The CDR3 spans 13 residues. The CDR3 loop is CSASDRTAYEQYL. In DNA form, the CDR3 reads TGCAGTGCTTCGGACAGGACCGCCTACGAGCAGTACCTC.

This clonotype has at least ten counts. The chain uses TRBV3-1 and TRBJ1-2, with TRBD1 matching 7 bases. This CDR3 is built from 13 residues. CDR1 and CDR2 from the germline V gene are LGHDT and YNNKEL (reference sequence). The J segment lost 7 bases and the V segment lost 5 bases, leaving 7 bases of the junction unmatched. The CDR3 loop is CASSGDSPRGYTF. The DNA for the CDR3 is TGTGCCAGCAGCGGGGACAGCCCTCGTGGCTACACCTTC. Looking up the rest from reference TRBV3-1 and TRBJ1-2 gives the full variable domain: DTAVSQTPKYLVTQMGNDKSIKCEQNLGHDTMYWYKQDSKKFLKIMFSYNNKELIINETVPNRFSPKSPDKAHLNLHINSLELGDSAVYFCASSGDSPRGYTFGSGTRLTVV.

This clonotype was detected many times. DNA of the CDR3: TGCAGCTCCCGGAGAGGCACTGAAGCTTTCTTT. Translation gives CSSRRGTEAFF. This chain links TRBV29-1 with TRBJ1-1; D gene uncertain. Trimming took 8 bases from V and 4 from J, leaving 11 bases between them. Germline CDR1 reads SQVTM; CDR2 reads ANQGSEA. The CDR3 is 11 amino acids.

This clonotype was seen repeatedly, ten times or more. This chain links TRBV6-4 with TRBJ2-1, with 7 bases lining up with TRBD2. The germline V gene has CDR1 MRHNA and CDR2 SNTAGT. This CDR3 is 15 amino acids long. V lost 5 bases to trimming and J lost 0 bases; unmatched junction nucleotides: 4. In DNA form, the CDR3 reads TGTGCCAGCAGTCCGCTAGCGGCCTCCTACAATGAGCAGTTCTTC. It codes for CASSPLAASYNEQFF.

This clonotype was observed at least ten times. This chain connects TRBV29-1 to TRBJ2-5, with TRBD1 as a possible D gene (6 bases). The germline V gene has CDR1 SQVTM and CDR2 ANQGSEA. The germline V and J ends were trimmed by 0 bases and 4 bases, with 15 bases remaining between them. The CDR3 runs to 15 residues. The CDR3 region is CSVEDLQGGRETQYF. As DNA, the CDR3 is TGCAGCGTTGAAGATCTACAGGGTGGTCGAGAGACCCAGTACTTC.

With regard to this clonotype: A read error is possible here, since a much larger clone lies one base away. CDR3 residues: CASGLAGGRGETQYF. In DNA form, the CDR3 reads TGCGCCAGCGGCTTGGCCGGAGGGCGGGGAGAGACCCAGTACTTC. The chain links TRBV5-1 to TRBJ2-5; maybe TRBD2 (6 bases). Germline CDR1 and CDR2: SGHRS and YFSETQ. The CDR3 covers 15 residues. Full variable domain (rest looked up from reference TRBV5-1 and TRBJ2-5): KAGVTQTPRYLIKTRGQQVTLSCSPISGHRSVSWYQQTPGQGLQFLFEYFSETQRNKGNFPGRFSGRQFSNSRSEMNVSTLELGDSALYLCASGLAGGRGETQYFGPGTRLLVL.